The 4 T cell receptor beta chains given below trace back to one sample, sequenced in a study of early T cells in non-severe SARS-CoV-2 infection. One entry per CDR3 protein, called by TCRdb with MiXCR from the 5' RACE reads. Of 90,000 to 120,000 distinct CDR3 sequences detected, 11% appear once; the ten largest clones hold approximately 6.9%. Material for sequencing was whole blood. All receptors come from an adult who was a healthcare worker with PCR-confirmed SARS-CoV-2 infection or an uninfected control (not recorded which).

This clonotype was observed at least ten times. The gene calls are TRBV27 and TRBJ2-7; D is perhaps TRBD1 or TRBD2 (5 bases each). The germline V gene encodes CDR1 MNHEY and CDR2 SMNVEV (reference sequence). V lost 6 bases and J lost 4, with 10 bases in between. This CDR3 is built from 12 residues. CDR3 sequence reads: CASRGWGYEQYF. In DNA form, the CDR3 reads TGTGCCAGCAGGGGATGGGGGTACGAGCAGTACTTC.

There are many counts of this clonotype. CDR3 region: CASSLAGGTGANVLTF. The DNA of the CDR3 is TGTGCCAGCAGCTTAGCGGGAGGAACGGGGGCCAACGTCCTGACTTTC. This chain joins TRBV5-4 and TRBJ2-6; 9 bases agree with TRBD2. With V trimmed by 2 bases and J by 4 bases, 4 bases remained unmatched. The CDR3 is made up of 16 amino acids. Germline values: CDR1 SGHNT, CDR2 YYREEE (reference sequence).

This clonotype was found many times. The chain combines TRBV7-2 with TRBJ2-7, with D perhaps TRBD1 or TRBD2 (5 bases each). Germline assignment: CDR1 SGHTA and CDR2 FQGNSA. The V end was cut by 1 base, the J end by 3 bases, with 16 bases between. The length of the CDR3 is 16 residues. This chain's CDR3 is CASSLGALGVSYEQYF. The CDR3 region has the DNA TGTGCCAGCAGCTTAGGGGCCCTGGGGGTTAGCTACGAGCAGTACTTC.

This clonotype has at least ten counts. The V and J genes are TRBV24-1 and TRBJ1-1; D call uncertain. Between the trimmed V and J ends, which lost 3 bases and 1 base, there was a span of 8 bases. The CDR3 covers 14 residues. Germline CDR1 KGHDR, CDR2 SFDVKD. The CDR3 nucleotides read TGTGCCACCAGTGATGGAGGCAGGAACACTGAAGCTTTCTTT. Amino acid sequence: CATSDGGRNTEAFF.